This entry lists 7 T cell receptor beta chains sequenced from one sample in a study of blood T cell repertoires in COVID-19. Data came from immunoSEQ multiplex PCR; TCRdb stores just in-frame clones and leaves some out. The profile shows a few hundred thousand clones, 89% of them singletons. Sequencing input: peripheral blood. Receptors were obtained from a woman aged 35 to 49 who had recovered from COVID-19.

The rearrangement links TRBV2 to TRBJ1-2; D is perhaps TRBD1 (5 bases). The CDR3 spans 15 residues. Deletions cut 0 bases from V and 4 bases from J, with 12 bases between. Germline lookup yields CDR1 SNHLY and CDR2 FYNNEI. The CDR3 coding sequence is TGTGCCAGCAGTGAAGCGCTTGGGCAGGGCTATGGCTACACCTTC. Translating gives CASSEALGQGYGYTF. Full variable domain (remainder filled in from reference TRBV2 and TRBJ1-2): EPEVTQTPSHQVTQMGQEVILRCVPISNHLYFYWYRQILGQKVEFLVSFYNNEISEKSEIFDDQFSVERPDGSNFTLKIRSTKLEDSAMYFCASSEALGQGYGYTFGSGTRLTVV.

The chain employs TRBV15 and TRBJ2-2; 7 bases align to TRBD1. The CDR3 has 17 amino acids. With V trimmed by 0 bases and J by 4 bases, 8 bases remained unmatched. Germline-derived CDR1 and CDR2 are LNHNV and YYDKDF (reference sequence). The CDR3 loop is CATSRDYQGVVTGELFF. The CDR3 DNA reads TGTGCCACCAGCAGAGATTACCAGGGGGTGGTCACCGGGGAGCTGTTTTTT.

The chain links TRBV6-6 to TRBJ2-7; D is undetermined. Germline values: CDR1 MNHNY, CDR2 SVGAGI (reference sequence). V was shortened by 5 bases and J by 2 bases, with 13 bases between the two germline ends. The CDR3 covers 14 residues. CDR3 sequence (DNA): TGTGCCAGCAGTACTTGGGCCAACACCTACGAGCAGTACTTC. Its protein is CASSTWANTYEQYF.

V and J are TRBV6-4 and TRBJ2-1; TRBD2 aligns across 10 bases. V lost 6 bases to trimming and J lost 6 bases; unmatched junction nucleotides: 5. CDR3 size: 14 residues. Germline lookup yields CDR1 MRHNA and CDR2 SNTAGT. The CDR3 sequence is CASRELAGINEQFF. DNA of the CDR3: TGTGCCAGCAGGGAACTAGCGGGAATCAATGAGCAGTTCTTC.

The V and J genes are TRBV4-1 and TRBJ2-3, with D possibly TRBD1 on 6 matching bases. The germline V gene encodes CDR1 MGHRA and CDR2 YSYEKL. This CDR3 spans 14 amino acids. Trimming took off 5 bases at V and 2 bases at J, with 11 bases between the two ends. This CDR3 is CASSIRTDTDTQYF. DNA for the CDR3: TGCGCCAGCAGCATCCGGACAGACACAGATACGCAGTATTTT.

This chain joins TRBV7-2 and TRBJ2-1; 11 bases line up with TRBD2. The CDR3 spans 16 residues. CDR1 is SGHTA and CDR2 is FQGNSA in the germline V gene. V was pared by 4 bases and J by 4 bases, with 6 bases of the junction left unmatched. CDR3 sequence: CASSSPGTSGYNEQFF. The CDR3, as DNA: TGTGCCAGCAGCTCTCCCGGGACTAGCGGTTACAATGAGCAGTTCTTC.

The V call is TRBV5-1, the J call TRBJ1-2; 7 nucleotides agree with TRBD1. Germline CDR1 is SGHRS and CDR2 is YFSETQ. J lost 3 bases, V lost 4 bases, and 3 bases had no gene match. The CDR3 sequence is 13 residues long. CDR3 amino acids: CASSITGDYGYTF. For the CDR3, the DNA is TGCGCCAGCAGCATTACAGGGGACTATGGCTACACCTTC. Supplemented by reference TRBV5-1 and TRBJ1-2, the full variable domain reads KAGVTQTPRYLIKTRGQQVTLSCSPISGHRSVSWYQQTPGQGLQFLFEYFSETQRNKGNFPGRFSGRQFSNSRSEMNVSTLELGDSALYLCASSITGDYGYTFGSGTRLTVV.